Following are 25 T cell receptor beta chains from one sample sequenced in a study of tumor and adjacent non-tumor tissue in lung cancer. TCRbeta libraries were built with three rounds of nested PCR, modified from ARM-PCR. TCRdb called the multiplex PCR reads again in MiXCR, with one record for every CDR3 protein. Counted here are about 93,000 distinct CDR3 sequences, just over 65% occurring once; the ten biggest clones make up about a sixth. No cell sorting was done before RNA was extracted from the tissue. Source material: lung tumor tissue. Receptors were obtained from a man aged 60 to 75 with non-small cell lung cancer.

This clonotype was counted at least ten times. The rearrangement uses TRBV6-1 and TRBJ2-6; D is unclear. This CDR3 is built from 16 residues. V was trimmed by 3 bases and J by 4 bases, leaving 13 bases between them. From germline, CDR1 is MNHNS and CDR2 SASEGT. This chain's CDR3 is CASSEQAGAGANVLTF. The CDR3 DNA sequence: TGTGCCAGCAGTGAGCAAGCAGGAGCCGGGGCCAACGTCCTGACTTTC.

On this clonotype itself: A read error may produce the germline difference seen at one junction end. The V gene is TRBV6-1, the J gene TRBJ2-5; 10 bases fit TRBD2. This CDR3 is built from 15 residues. Germline loops: CDR1 MNHNS, CDR2 SASEGT. CDR3 bases: TGTGCCAGCAGTGAAGGGACTAGCGGTAGAGAGACCCGGTACTTC. Translated, it gives CASSEGTSGRETRYF.

The J gene is TRBJ2-3, the V gene TRBV6-6; D unresolved. CDR3 length: 13 amino acids. Germline lookup yields CDR1 MNHNY and CDR2 SVGAGI (reference sequence). The V end lost 5 bases, the J end lost 8 bases, and 14 bases lay between the germline ends. For the CDR3, the DNA is TGTGCCAGCAGTACCGTGGTGCCGGGTACGCAGTATTTT. It yields the protein CASSTVVPGTQYF.

V gene TRBV9 combines with J gene TRBJ1-4; no clear D gene. V lost 7 bases, J lost 16 bases, and 32 bases lay in between. CDR1 is SGDLS and CDR2 is YYNGEE in the germline V gene. The CDR3 loop spans 16 amino acids. The CDR3 spells CASGESEKIPKEAGFF. Written as DNA, the CDR3 is TGTGCCAGCGGCGAATCCGAAAAGATTCCCAAAGAAGCTGGGTTTTTT.

This clonotype was recorded many times. The V and J genes are TRBV20-1 and TRBJ2-7; 7 bases agree with TRBD2. Germline V CDR1 and CDR2: DFQATT, SNEGSKA (reference sequence). The CDR3 has 13 residues. Losses at the gene ends were 6 bases for V and 6 bases for J; bases not matched to a gene: 11. CDR3 amino acids: CSASGTAEGEQYF. The CDR3 nucleotides read TGCAGTGCCAGCGGGACGGCCGAAGGCGAGCAGTACTTC.

Regarding this clonotype: One end of the junction does not line up with germline, which may come from a read error. V is TRBV5-1 and J is TRBJ2-2, with D possibly TRBD1 on 7 matching bases. Germline-derived CDR1 and CDR2 are SGHRS and YFSETQ. The CDR3 consists of 17 residues. The DNA for the CDR3 is TGCGCAAGCAGCTTGGGAGTACAGGGGACTGGTACCGGGGAGCTGTTTTTT. Its protein product is CASSLGVQGTGTGELFF.

To note about this clonotype: A much larger clone is a single base away; this may be a read error. V and J are TRBV25-1 and TRBJ1-2, with D possibly being TRBD1 (5 bases). The germline gives CDR1 MGHDK, CDR2 SYGVNS. This CDR3 is 12 amino acids long. V shed 8 bases and J shed 7 bases, with 14 bases lying between them. CDR3 region: CASYQTEVGYTF. Written as DNA, the CDR3 is TGTGCCAGCTACCAGACAGAGGTTGGCTACACCTTC.

As to this clonotype: A much more abundant neighbour one base away suggests this may be a read error. The chain joins TRBV28 to TRBJ2-1, with no clear D. Germline CDR1 is MDHEN and CDR2 is SYDVKM. CDR3 size: 11 residues. The CDR3 here is CSSTNYNEQFF. The CDR3 DNA sequence: TGTTCCAGCACCAACTACAATGAGCAGTTCTTC.

Ten or more counts support this clonotype. This sequence joins TRBV6-1 and TRBJ2-5; no clear D. V dropped 10 bases and J dropped 5 bases, with 11 bases sitting between them. This CDR3 has 11 residues. The germline CDR1 and CDR2 sequences are MNHNS and SASEGT. CDR3 amino acids: CATQPGETQYF. Written as DNA, the CDR3 is TGTGCCACCCAGCCGGGTGAGACCCAGTACTTC.

This clonotype has a handful of counts. This may stem from a read error, because a much larger clone lies one nucleotide away. This chain links TRBV12-3 or TRBV12-4 with TRBJ2-3; TRBD1 matches 12 bases. The CDR3 contains 17 residues. V trimming: 6 bases; J trimming: 2 bases; junction bases outside the gene matches: 9. The chain's CDR3 is CASRLRPGQGATDTQYF. The CDR3 DNA sequence: TGTGCCAGCAGACTCCGACCGGGACAGGGGGCCACAGATACGCAGTATTTT.

The rearrangement links TRBV4-1 to TRBJ2-1, with no clear D. Germline V gene lookup returns CDR1 MGHRA and CDR2 YSYEKL. The CDR3 has 15 residues. CDR3 DNA sequence: TGCATCAGCAGCCAAGATGAAAGGTTCTACAATGAGCAGTTCTTC. It specifies CISSQDERFYNEQFF.

This clonotype was picked up a small number of times. A clone one base away is much larger, so this may be a read error. The gene calls are TRBV6-1 and TRBJ1-1; tentative D call: TRBD1 (5 bases). Germline V CDR1 and CDR2: MNHNS, SASEGT. The CDR3 has 15 amino acids. CDR3 sequence reads: CASNEGGGLGTEAFF. The DNA of the CDR3 is TGTGCCAGCAATGAAGGTGGGGGTCTTGGTACTGAAGCTTTCTTT.

V gene TRBV29-1 combines with J gene TRBJ1-2, with D uncertain. The CDR3 is 12 residues long. Per germline, CDR1 SQVTM and CDR2 ANQGSEA. V was pared by 3 bases and J by 4 bases, with 9 bases between. In nucleotides, the CDR3 is TGCAGCGTTGACCCGGATCGCTATGGCTACACCTTC. Translation gives CSVDPDRYGYTF.

A remark on this clonotype: One end of the junction varies from germline; a read error may be responsible. The V call is TRBV6-5, the J call TRBJ1-6, with D hard to call. Germline assignment: CDR1 MNHEY and CDR2 SVGAGI. The CDR3 has 13 amino acids. The CDR3 coding sequence is TGTGCCACCAGTCTAACTAGGGATTCACCCCTCCACTTT. Translated: CATSLTRDSPLHF.

In regard to this clonotype: The junction shows a germline mismatch at one end, possibly a read error. The chain links TRBV6-6 to TRBJ1-1, with D uncertain. The CDR3 spans 12 residues. Germline loops: CDR1 MNHNY, CDR2 SVGAGI (reference sequence). The CDR3 DNA reads TGTGTCAACAGTTCGACCCGTCTTGAAGCTTCCTTT. Residues: CVNSSTRLEASF.

The chain carries TRBV12-3 or TRBV12-4 and TRBJ1-5, with D maybe TRBD1 (6 bases). This CDR3 contains 12 residues. Trimming took off 7 bases at V and 11 bases at J, with 15 bases between the two ends. The CDR3 DNA reads TGTGCCAGCACTTTGGTGAGACAGGCCCAGCATTTT. This gives the protein CASTLVRQAQHF.

This clonotype occurred many times. As the CDR3 is not closed by the conserved phenylalanine or tryptophan, this likely results from a read error. The chain couples TRBV5-6 to TRBJ1-1, with no clear D. Germline V lookup: CDR1 SGHDT, CDR2 YYEEEE. Trimming cost V 7 bases and J 0 bases, with 13 bases left between them. This CDR3 is 14 amino acids long. CDR3 nucleotides: TGTGCCAGCGGCTCGCGGGGTATGAACACTGAAGCTTTCTCT. Amino acid sequence: CASGSRGMNTEAFS.

The gene calls are TRBV15 and TRBJ2-5; D not certain. Looked up from germline, CDR1 is LNHNV and CDR2 is YYDKDF (reference sequence). With 0 bases removed from V and 5 bases from J, the gap between germline ends came to 13 bases. This CDR3 region has 15 residues. The CDR3 DNA reads TGTGCCACCAGCAGAGATCTGGGCTTCGGCGAGACCCAGTACTTC. Protein: CATSRDLGFGETQYF. The full variable domain, completed using reference TRBV15 and TRBJ2-5, is DAMVIQNPRYQVTQFGKPVTLSCSQTLNHNVMYWYQQKSSQAPKLLFHYYDKDFNNEADTPDNFQSRRPNTSFCFLDIRSPGLGDTAMYLCATSRDLGFGETQYFGPGTRLLVL.

At least ten counts were recorded for this clonotype. The CDR3 bases are TGTGCCAGCAGTTCCGCCGGGACAGGATATTCGAACACCATATATTTT. It yields the protein CASSSAGTGYSNTIYF. This chain uses TRBV6-2 or TRBV6-3 with TRBJ1-3; TRBD1 agrees at 8 bases. Germline V gene lookup returns CDR1 MNHEY and CDR2 SVGEGT. The CDR3 runs to 16 residues. The trim removed 4 bases at V and 7 bases at J, leaving 12 bases unmatched.

In the case of this clonotype: Germline is not matched at one junction end, which may reflect a read error. The chain carries TRBV11-2 and TRBJ2-7; D may be TRBD1 (5 bases). This CDR3 has 13 amino acids. Germline V lookup: CDR1 SGHAT, CDR2 FQNNGV. The CDR3 loop is CASRRTRTFEQYF. In nucleotides, the CDR3 is TGTGCCAGCAGACGGACAAGGACCTTCGAGCAATACTTC.

This chain uses TRBV11-2 with TRBJ2-2; D is uncertain. Germline CDR1 reads SGHAT; CDR2 reads FQNNGV. This CDR3 has 12 residues. Deletions cut 8 bases from V and 14 bases from J, with 18 bases between. In DNA, the CDR3 is TGTGCCAGCGATACCCCGGCGGCACCTCTGTTTTTT. Its protein is CASDTPAAPLFF. The variable domain in full, completed from reference TRBV11-2 and TRBJ2-2, reads EAGVAQSPRYKIIEKRQSVAFWCNPISGHATLYWYQQILGQGPKLLIQFQNNGVVDDSQLPKDRFSAERLKGVDSTLKIQPAKLEDSAVYLCASDTPAAPLFFGEGSRLTVL.

The chain couples TRBV29-1 to TRBJ1-2; a weak D match, TRBD1 (5 bases). Germline CDR1 SQVTM, CDR2 ANQGSEA. The CDR3 is 16 residues long. The V gene lost 0 bases and the J gene lost 5 bases, with 19 bases spanning the gap. The CDR3 coding sequence is TGCAGCGTTGAAGATGGGAGCTTCGTACAGGCATATGGCTACACCTTC. Its translation: CSVEDGSFVQAYGYTF.

About this clonotype itself: Being one base from a much bigger clone, this may be a read error. The V gene is TRBV20-1, the J gene TRBJ2-7, with D maybe TRBD1 (6 bases). Germline lookup yields CDR1 DFQATT and CDR2 SNEGSKA (reference sequence). This CDR3 has 12 amino acids. This CDR3 is CTAQGPSYEQYF. Here the CDR3 DNA reads TGCACTGCACAGGGACCCTCCTACGAGCAGTACTTC.

Note on this clonotype: One end of the junction does not line up with germline, which may come from a read error. The chain recombines TRBV11-2 with TRBJ1-3; D uncertain. This CDR3 comprises 14 residues. In germline, CDR1 is SGHAT, CDR2 FQNNGV. In DNA, the CDR3 is TGTCCCAGCAGCGCTCCCAGGACGGGGTACACCATATATTTT. The encoded protein is CPSSAPRTGYTIYF. Full variable domain (remainder filled in from reference TRBV11-2 and TRBJ1-3): EAGVAQSPRYKIIEKRQSVAFWCNPISGHATLYWYQQILGQGPKLLIQFQNNGVVDDSQLPKDRFSAERLKGVDSTLKIQPAKLEDSAVYLCPSSAPRTGYTIYFGEGSWLTVV.

V and J are TRBV6-5 and TRBJ1-1; D is possibly TRBD1 (6 bases). This CDR3 region has 13 residues. The germline gives CDR1 MNHEY, CDR2 SVGAGI. V lost 7 bases, J lost 5 bases, and 14 bases lay in between. The CDR3 region has the DNA TGTGCCAGCACCGGGACACCGAAGACTGAAGCTTTCTTT. This encodes CASTGTPKTEAFF.